A single sample gave rise to the 21 T cell receptor beta chains below, sequenced in a study of blood T cells in healthy people across ages. Through a sample-barcoded 5' primer and a J-beta primer mix, a second PCR was run for about 6 to 12 cycles. Via MiXCR, TCRdb re-called the 5' RACE reads, giving one row per CDR3 protein. This table has around 1,900,000 distinct CDR3 sequences, around 40% appearing once. Sequenced: blood. The receptors shown here come from a human donor in good health.

This clonotype has more than one count but fewer than ten. The V call is TRBV9, the J call TRBJ1-1, with TRBD1 matching over 9 bases. Germline trimming cut 3 bases from V and 0 bases from J; bases unmatched to any gene: 6. The CDR3 is 16 amino acids. Germline lookup yields CDR1 SGDLS and CDR2 YYNGEE. Written as DNA, the CDR3 is TGTGCCAGCAGCGCGCCACAGGGGGCGATGAACACTGAAGCTTTCTTT. This codes for CASSAPQGAMNTEAFF. The entire variable domain, with the rest obtained from reference TRBV9 and TRBJ1-1, is as follows: DSGVTQTPKHLITATGQRVTLRCSPRSGDLSVYWYQQSLDQGLQFLIQYYNGEERAKGNILERFSAQQFPDLHSELNLSSLELGDSALYFCASSAPQGAMNTEAFFGQGTRLTVV.

This sequence joins TRBV5-1 and TRBJ1-2; D is possibly TRBD1 (6 bases). CDR3 length equals 17 residues. Trimming took off 0 bases at V and 8 bases at J, with 23 bases between the two ends. In germline, CDR1 is SGHRS, CDR2 YFSETQ. The CDR3 spells CASSLVSGLQGLGGYTF. DNA for the CDR3: TGCGCCAGCAGCTTGGTCTCGGGGCTACAGGGCTTGGGGGGCTACACCTTC.

The chain has TRBV29-1 and TRBJ1-2, with 7 positions matching TRBD1. With V trimmed by 4 bases and J by 4 bases, 6 bases remained unmatched. The CDR3 is made up of 13 amino acids. Germline loops: CDR1 SQVTM, CDR2 ANQGSEA. The DNA of the CDR3 is TGCAGCGTTGCCCGACAGGGAACCTATGGCTACACCTTC. Its protein is CSVARQGTYGYTF.

The chain employs TRBV25-1 and TRBJ2-4; D may be TRBD2 (5 bases). This CDR3 has 16 residues. Trimming stripped 1 base from V and 0 bases from J, with 10 bases between. The germline V gene encodes CDR1 MGHDK and CDR2 SYGVNS. In DNA, the CDR3 is TGTGCCAGCAGTGAATCCGCAGGACTAGCCAAAAACATTCAGTACTTC. Amino acid sequence: CASSESAGLAKNIQYF. The variable domain in full, with the rest retrieved from reference TRBV25-1 and TRBJ2-4, is EADIYQTPRYLVIGTGKKITLECSQTMGHDKMYWYQQDPGMELHLIHYSYGVNSTEKGDLSSESTVSRIRTEHFPLTLESARPSHTSQYLCASSESAGLAKNIQYFGAGTRLSVL.

The rearrangement joins TRBV7-9 to TRBJ2-1; 7 positions agree with TRBD2. This CDR3 is 13 amino acids long. Germline loops: CDR1 SEHNR, CDR2 FQNEAQ (reference sequence). J lost 9 bases, V lost 4 bases, and 6 bases had no gene match. CDR3: CASSSRGFGEQFF. The DNA for the CDR3 is TGTGCCAGCAGCTCGCGGGGGTTTGGTGAGCAGTTCTTC.

This chain connects TRBV28 to TRBJ1-6; D might be TRBD1 (5 bases). The germline V gene has CDR1 MDHEN and CDR2 SYDVKM. With 3 bases removed from V and 13 bases from J, the gap between germline ends came to 16 bases. The CDR3 covers 14 residues. CDR3: CASSLLGVKAPLHF. CDR3 bases: TGTGCCAGCAGTTTGTTGGGGGTGAAGGCTCCCCTCCACTTT.

In this sample, this clonotype turned up once. V and J are TRBV3-1 and TRBJ2-4; 7 nucleotides line up with TRBD1. The DNA end lines up better with TRBJ2-7; the J call may be wrong. Germline CDR1 is LGHDT and CDR2 is YNNKEL (reference sequence). The CDR3 has 15 residues. CDR3 bases: TGTGCCAGCAGCAGACGAACAGGGGAAGGCTACGAGCAGTACTTC. Amino acid sequence: CASSRRTGEGYEQYF.

This clonotype was counted only a few times. Germline is not matched at one junction end, which may reflect a read error. The chain joins TRBV5-1 to TRBJ2-4; D gene ambiguous. Germline-derived CDR1 and CDR2 are SGHRS and YFSETQ. The CDR3 totals 14 residues. The CDR3 here is CASSLTDSKNIRYF. The CDR3 DNA sequence: TGCGCCAGCAGCTTGACAGATTCCAAAAACATTCGGTACTTC. The whole variable domain, remainder taken from reference TRBV5-1 and TRBJ2-4, is KAGVTQTPRYLIKTRGQQVTLSCSPISGHRSVSWYQQTPGQGLQFLFEYFSETQRNKGNFPGRFSGRQFSNSRSEMNVSTLELGDSALYLCASSLTDSKNIRYFGAGTRLSVL.

This clonotype was seen more than once but under ten times. This CDR3 reads CSVLAGGSGWETQYF. The DNA for the CDR3 is TGCAGCGTTCTAGCGGGGGGTAGCGGCTGGGAGACCCAGTACTTC. This chain joins TRBV29-1 and TRBJ2-5; 11 bases fit TRBD2. V gave up 5 bases and J gave up 5 bases; unmatched junction bases: 10. CDR3 length: 15 amino acids. Germline V gene lookup returns CDR1 SQVTM and CDR2 ANQGSEA.

The V and J genes are TRBV11-2 and TRBJ2-6; no definite D call. The V and J ends lost 0 bases and 6 bases respectively, with 9 bases between them. Germline-derived CDR1 and CDR2 are SGHAT and FQNNGV. The CDR3 covers 15 residues. The CDR3 DNA sequence: TGTGCCAGCAGCTTAGATGCAGCCGTGGCCAACGTCCTGACTTTC. Translation gives CASSLDAAVANVLTF.

Comments on this clonotype: A much larger clone sits a single nucleotide away, making a read error possible. This chain joins TRBV7-3 and TRBJ2-4; TRBD2 is a possible D gene (7 bases). V was cut by 8 bases and J by 13 bases, with 24 bases left in between. From germline, CDR1 is SGHTA and CDR2 FQGTGA. This CDR3 contains 14 residues. CDR3 residues: CASSRGATNNEQYF. The CDR3 bases are TGTGCCAGCTCTCGGGGGGCCACAAACAATGAGCAGTACTTC. Drawing the rest from reference TRBV7-3 and TRBJ2-4, the complete variable domain is GAGVSQTPSNKVTEKGKYVELRCDPISGHTALYWYRQSLGQGPEFLIYFQGTGAADDSGLPNDRFFAVRPEGSVSTLKIQRTERGDSAVYLCASSRGATNNEQYFGAGTRLSVL.

V is TRBV12-3 or TRBV12-4 and J is TRBJ1-6; 7 nucleotides agree with TRBD1. The CDR3 has 15 amino acids. V lost 0 bases to trimming and J lost 10 bases; unmatched junction nucleotides: 6. CDR3 DNA: TGTGCCAGCAGTTTAGCTTACGGGACAGCATCACCCCTCCACTTT. The encoded protein is CASSLAYGTASPLHF.

This clonotype showed up many times. The rearrangement uses TRBV29-1 and TRBJ2-7; 7 nucleotides line up with TRBD1. Per the germline V gene, CDR1 is SQVTM and CDR2 is ANQGSEA. Germline trimming cut 0 bases from V and 1 base from J; bases unmatched to any gene: 6. This CDR3 spans 15 amino acids. CDR3 in DNA: TGCAGCGTTGAAGATCAGTCAGGGGGTTCCTACGAGCAGTACTTC. Translating it yields CSVEDQSGGSYEQYF.

This clonotype was seen a handful of times. V and J are TRBV29-1 and TRBJ2-7, with 10 bases aligning to TRBD1. J gave up 5 bases and V 4 bases, and 11 bases lay outside the gene matches. This CDR3 has 15 residues. CDR1 is SQVTM, CDR2 ANQGSEA, per germline. The DNA of the CDR3 is TGCAGCGTTGTTTTGTCGACAGGGGGCTTCGACGAGCAGTACTTC. Its translation: CSVVLSTGGFDEQYF.

The genes are TRBV10-3 and TRBJ1-5; TRBD1 aligns across 9 bases. The trim removed 2 bases at V and 3 bases at J, leaving 2 bases unmatched. The CDR3 loop spans 15 amino acids. Germline assignment: CDR1 ENHRY and CDR2 SYGVKD. The CDR3 sequence is CAISEGQGFNQPQHF. CDR3 in DNA: TGTGCCATCAGTGAGGGACAGGGGTTCAATCAGCCCCAGCATTTT.

In its sample, this clonotype was seen a few times. The chain couples TRBV20-1 to TRBJ2-5, with D possibly TRBD2 on 7 matching bases. V dropped 5 bases and J dropped 2 bases, with 18 bases sitting between them. CDR3 length: 15 amino acids. The germline CDR1 and CDR2 sequences are DFQATT and SNEGSKA (reference sequence). The CDR3 DNA is TGCAGTGCTCCGGCCGGCGGGGGCTTACAAGAGACCCAGTACTTC. Amino acids: CSAPAGGGLQETQYF.

V usage is TRBV3-1 and J usage is TRBJ1-2; D gene unclear. V lost 1 base to trimming and J lost 5 bases, with 14 bases between them. The CDR3 has 15 residues. The germline V gene encodes CDR1 LGHDT and CDR2 YNNKEL (reference sequence). The CDR3 protein is CASSQAWTVGYGYTF. CDR3 bases: TGTGCCAGCAGCCAAGCCTGGACGGTTGGATATGGCTACACCTTC. The whole variable domain, remainder taken from reference TRBV3-1 and TRBJ1-2, is DTAVSQTPKYLVTQMGNDKSIKCEQNLGHDTMYWYKQDSKKFLKIMFSYNNKELIINETVPNRFSPKSPDKAHLNLHINSLELGDSAVYFCASSQAWTVGYGYTFGSGTRLTVV.

The gene calls are TRBV29-1 and TRBJ2-1; D is perhaps TRBD2 (5 bases). The CDR3 is made up of 12 amino acids. Germline assignment: CDR1 SQVTM and CDR2 ANQGSEA. V lost 5 bases, J lost 13 bases, and 18 bases lay in between. The CDR3 nucleotides are TGCAGCGTTCAGCTAGCCAAAGAGACCCAGTTCTTC. It translates to CSVQLAKETQFF.

This clonotype was seen more than once but under ten times. The rearrangement uses TRBV28 and TRBJ1-6; 9 bases align to TRBD1. CDR3 length: 17 amino acids. V trimming: 2 bases; J trimming: 10 bases; junction bases outside the gene matches: 12. Per germline, CDR1 MDHEN and CDR2 SYDVKM. The DNA of the CDR3 is TGTGCCAGCAGTTTACCTTTGTGGGACAGGGTTAACTCACCCCTCCACTTT. This sequence encodes CASSLPLWDRVNSPLHF.

This clonotype was detected a few times. The chain joins TRBV24-1 to TRBJ2-1; TRBD1 matches at 9 bases. The ends lost 4 bases at V and 2 bases at J; junction bases unmatched: 14. The CDR3 has 19 amino acids. In germline, CDR1 is KGHDR, CDR2 SFDVKD. Here the CDR3 DNA reads TGTGCCACCAGTGAACCCTACGCCGCACAGGGGGCTACCTACAATGAGCAGTTCTTC. Residues: CATSEPYAAQGATYNEQFF.

As for this clonotype: A read error may account for a junction end that differs from germline. V is TRBV5-5 and J is TRBJ2-3; 9 bases line up with TRBD1. The germline V gene has CDR1 SGHKS and CDR2 YYEKEE (reference sequence). The CDR3 extends over 15 amino acids. In nucleotides, the CDR3 is TGTGCCGGCAGCGTTACAGGGGGCCGGACAGATACGCAGTATTTT. This encodes CAGSVTGGRTDTQYF.